This TCR beta chain was found in a study of cytomegalovirus exposure and HLA in healthy donors. This clone was seen just once. Researchers ran the PCR with 60 Vbeta and 13 Jbeta primers. Produced via immunoSEQ multiplex PCR; TCRdb's table is partial and in-frame only. The sample carries about 140,000 clones, just under 85% recorded once. The V gene lost 2 bases and the J gene lost 5 bases, with 13 bases spanning the gap. There are 15 residues in the CDR3. CDR1 and CDR2 from the germline V gene are MNHNY and SVGAGI (reference sequence). The receptor comes from a woman aged 60-75 years in good health and CMV-seropositive. The chain couples TRBV6-6 to TRBJ2-1; D is perhaps TRBD2 (7 bases). The sequenced sample consisted of PBMCs. DNA of the CDR3: TGTGCCAGCAGTTACCCGGGGGGCTTGGACAATGAGCAGTTCTTC. Protein sequence: CASSYPGGLDNEQFF.